The T cell receptor beta chain described here comes from a study of OX40 agonist ivuxolimab in advanced cancers. Looking at the study overall: Every 2 weeks, patients got intravenous ivuxolimab at one of six dose levels (0.01-10 mg/kg).

Turning to this clone: The antigen remains unidentified.

Per germline, CDR1 SGHRS and CDR2 YFSETQ. The J segment lost 3 bases and the V segment lost 4 bases, leaving 8 bases of the junction unmatched. The CDR3 is 16 amino acids. Study conclusions and caveats: Not determined was the antigen specificity of the expanded peripheral T cells.

Clones were read by immunoSEQ multiplex PCR, and TCRdb kept only the in-frame ones, dropping some. The sample has tens of thousands of clones; 83% are singletons. This chain connects TRBV5-1 to TRBJ2-3; TRBD2 matches at 10 bases. The receptor was isolated from an adult with an advanced solid tumor such as melanoma, head and neck, liver or kidney cancer. The material was CD4+ or CD8+ T cells sorted from blood, obtained in a trial of the OX40 agonist ivuxolimab. The CDR3 protein is CASSPDSGGSTDTQYF. The CDR3 nucleotides are TGCGCCAGCAGCCCCGATAGCGGGGGGTCGACAGATACGCAGTATTTT.